The 21 T cell receptor beta chains below all came from one sample that was sequenced in a study of OX40 agonist ivuxolimab in advanced cancers. The method was immunoSEQ multiplex PCR; TCRdb's version includes in-frame clones alone and lacks a portion of them. The data contain tens of thousands of clones, 86% of them seen just once; the ten biggest clones take up over 25%. Material: CD4+ or CD8+ T cells sorted from blood, obtained in a trial of the OX40 agonist ivuxolimab. These receptors originate from an adult with an advanced solid tumor such as melanoma, head and neck, liver or kidney cancer.

J is TRBJ1-2 and V is TRBV9; D remains ambiguous. The V gene's germline CDR1 is SGDLS and CDR2 YYNGEE. The length of the CDR3 is 12 residues. Trimming took off 5 bases at V and 4 bases at J, with 9 bases between the two ends. CDR3 region: CASREMGYGYTF. The CDR3 DNA reads TGTGCCAGCAGGGAAATGGGCTATGGCTACACCTTC.

The rearrangement joins TRBV4-2 to TRBJ1-6; the match to TRBD1 covers 9 bases. V lost 0 bases, J lost 8 bases, and 5 bases stayed unmatched. The germline gives CDR1 LGHNA, CDR2 YNFKEQ. This CDR3 is 16 amino acids long. CDR3: CASSQEWGQGYSPLHF. The CDR3 coding sequence is TGTGCCAGCAGCCAAGAATGGGGACAGGGTTATTCACCCCTCCACTTT.

Only one count was recorded for this clone. This sequence joins TRBV14 and TRBJ2-2; D may correspond to TRBD1 or TRBD2 (5 bases each). V gave up 1 base and J gave up 6 bases, with 12 bases separating them. Looked up from germline, CDR1 is SGHDN and CDR2 is FVKESK. CDR3 size: 15 residues. CDR3 sequence: CASSQGGLMPGELFF. DNA for the CDR3: TGTGCCAGCAGCCAAGGGGGGTTGATGCCCGGGGAGCTGTTTTTT.

This clone has a single count. The chain combines TRBV5-1 with TRBJ2-1; tentatively, D is TRBD2 (5 bases). The CDR3 extends over 15 amino acids. Trimming took off 0 bases at V and 6 bases at J, with 13 bases between the two ends. Germline V CDR1 and CDR2: SGHRS, YFSETQ. This chain's CDR3 is CASSLAATTGNEQFF. CDR3 DNA: TGCGCCAGCAGCTTGGCCGCGACTACGGGCAATGAGCAGTTCTTC. Filled out from reference TRBV5-1 and TRBJ2-1, the complete variable domain reads KAGVTQTPRYLIKTRGQQVTLSCSPISGHRSVSWYQQTPGQGLQFLFEYFSETQRNKGNFPGRFSGRQFSNSRSEMNVSTLELGDSALYLCASSLAATTGNEQFFGPGTRLTVL.

This clone came up many times. The V call is TRBV19, the J call TRBJ1-2; no reliable D call. The CDR3 consists of 15 residues. V was cut by 8 bases and J by 1 base, with 17 bases left in between. Germline assignment: CDR1 LNHDA and CDR2 SQIVND (reference sequence). The CDR3 DNA reads TGTGCCAGTGTGGTGAAGAGCGGCCGTAACTATGGCTACACCTTC. Protein: CASVVKSGRNYGYTF. Complete variable domain (other parts from reference TRBV19 and TRBJ1-2): DGGITQSPKYLFRKEGQNVTLSCEQNLNHDAMYWYRQDPGQGLRLIYYSQIVNDFQKGDIAEGYSVSREKKESFPLTVTSAQKNPTAFYLCASVVKSGRNYGYTFGSGTRLTVV.

The genes are TRBV4-2 and TRBJ2-7; D may correspond to TRBD1 or TRBD2 (5 bases each). CDR1 LGHNA and CDR2 YNFKEQ come from the germline V gene. Trimming cost V 6 bases and J 0 bases, with 12 bases left between them. This CDR3 has 14 residues. The CDR3 reads CASRSRDGSYEQYF. The CDR3 nucleotides read TGTGCCAGCAGATCAAGGGACGGCTCCTACGAGCAGTACTTC.

The chain uses TRBV27 and TRBJ1-2, with 7 bases matching TRBD1. The CDR3 sequence is 12 residues long. Germline CDR1 MNHEY, CDR2 SMNVEV (reference sequence). Losses at the gene ends were 9 bases for V and 7 bases for J; bases not matched to a gene: 8. The CDR3 DNA follows: TGTGCCAGTGAGGGGGCTGGAGCTGGCTACACCTTC. This codes for CASEGAGAGYTF.

This CDR3 reads CASSYTRGDTQYF. CDR3 coding DNA: TGTGCCAGCAGTTACACTAGAGGAGATACGCAGTATTTT. The chain combines TRBV6-6 with TRBJ2-3; maybe TRBD2 (5 bases). CDR1 is MNHNY and CDR2 is SVGAGI in the germline V gene (reference sequence). The V end lost 2 bases, the J end lost 5 bases, and 8 bases lay between the germline ends. CDR3 size: 13 residues.

The chain links TRBV5-6 to TRBJ1-2, with TRBD1 matching 11 bases. Trimming cost V 2 bases and J 4 bases; bases outside gene matches: 4. CDR3 size: 15 residues. Germline CDR1 and CDR2: SGHDT and YYEEEE. This CDR3 is CASSLGTGGSYGYTF. The CDR3 DNA follows: TGTGCCAGCAGCTTAGGGACAGGGGGAAGCTATGGCTACACCTTC.

The rearrangement joins TRBV7-9 to TRBJ1-5; D is unresolved. The V gene lost 1 base and the J gene lost 5 bases, with 9 bases spanning the gap. The CDR3 loop spans 14 amino acids. CDR1 is SEHNR and CDR2 is FQNEAQ in the germline V gene (reference sequence). CDR3 DNA sequence: TGTGCCAGCAGCTTAGGGGCGGGAGATCAGCCCCAGCATTTT. Its translation: CASSLGAGDQPQHF.

V usage is TRBV5-1 and J usage is TRBJ2-5; TRBD2 is a possible D gene (7 bases). Per the germline V gene, CDR1 is SGHRS and CDR2 is YFSETQ. The CDR3 is 16 amino acids. Trimming took 4 bases from V and 1 from J, leaving 17 bases between them. CDR3 protein: CASSTTSLGAQETQYF. In DNA form, the CDR3 reads TGCGCCAGCAGCACGACTAGCCTGGGGGCCCAAGAGACCCAGTACTTC. The complete variable domain, with remaining parts taken from reference TRBV5-1 and TRBJ2-5, reads KAGVTQTPRYLIKTRGQQVTLSCSPISGHRSVSWYQQTPGQGLQFLFEYFSETQRNKGNFPGRFSGRQFSNSRSEMNVSTLELGDSALYLCASSTTSLGAQETQYFGPGTRLLVL.

The rearrangement links TRBV27 to TRBJ2-1; the D gene could be TRBD1 or TRBD2 (6 bases each). The V gene's germline CDR1 is MNHEY and CDR2 SMNVEV (reference sequence). V was pared by 5 bases and J by 2 bases, with 13 bases between. The CDR3 is 15 residues long. CDR3 amino acids: CASSPEGGPYNEQFF. DNA for the CDR3: TGTGCCAGCAGTCCCGAGGGGGGTCCCTACAATGAGCAGTTCTTC.

The chain joins TRBV5-1 to TRBJ2-2, with D unresolved. CDR1 and CDR2 (germline): SGHRS, YFSETQ. Trimming cost V 2 bases and J 4 bases, with 9 bases left between them. This CDR3 has 14 residues. CDR3: CASSLNPGTGELFF. In DNA, the CDR3 is TGCGCCAGCAGCTTAAACCCCGGCACCGGGGAGCTGTTTTTT.

The chain recombines TRBV5-4 with TRBJ2-3; D may be TRBD1 (6 bases). Germline CDR1 is SGHNT and CDR2 is YYREEE (reference sequence). The CDR3 loop spans 16 amino acids. V lost 4 bases, J lost 0 bases, and 15 bases lay in between. In DNA, the CDR3 is TGTGCCAGCAGCCCAGTAGGGGACACCAGCACAGATACGCAGTATTTT. As protein: CASSPVGDTSTDTQYF.

The gene calls are TRBV6-4 and TRBJ2-1; 8 bases are a match to TRBD1. CDR1 MRHNA and CDR2 SNTAGT come from the germline V gene. There are 21 residues in the CDR3. The V gene end was trimmed by 2 bases and the J gene end by 3 bases; junction bases not matched to a gene: 21. The CDR3 DNA follows: TGTGCCAGCAGTGACCTCCCCCCCCGTGTGAGCGGAACAGGGGGCTACAATGAGCAGTTCTTC. Protein: CASSDLPPRVSGTGGYNEQFF.

The chain employs TRBV19 and TRBJ2-2; TRBD2 is a possible D gene (6 bases). The CDR3 consists of 12 residues. Germline loops: CDR1 LNHDA, CDR2 SQIVND (reference sequence). Trimming pared 8 bases from V and 3 bases from J, leaving 7 bases between. The CDR3 coding sequence is TGTGCCAGTGCGGGATACACCGGGGAGCTGTTTTTT. Translated: CASAGYTGELFF.

This clone was counted a single time. The chain carries TRBV13 and TRBJ1-1, with D hard to call. CDR1 PRHDT and CDR2 FYEKMQ come from the germline V gene (reference sequence). This CDR3 has 12 residues. Trimming shortened V by 5 bases and J by 3 bases, and 7 bases separated the two germline ends. CDR3 amino acids: CASSLRDTEAFF. The DNA of the CDR3 is TGTGCCAGCAGCCTACGGGACACTGAAGCTTTCTTT.

The chain is built from TRBV7-9 and TRBJ2-7; D possibly corresponds to TRBD2 (5 bases). Looked up from germline, CDR1 is SEHNR and CDR2 is FQNEAQ (reference sequence). The CDR3 runs 15 residues. V lost 0 bases to trimming and J lost 0 bases, with 9 bases between them. The CDR3 sequence is CASSLAGGYSYEQYF. CDR3 in DNA: TGTGCCAGCAGCTTAGCTGGCGGGTACTCCTACGAGCAGTACTTC. Full variable domain (remainder filled in from reference TRBV7-9 and TRBJ2-7): DTGVSQNPRHKITKRGQNVTFRCDPISEHNRLYWYRQTLGQGPEFLTYFQNEAQLEKSRLLSDRFSAERPKGSFSTLEIQRTEQGDSAMYLCASSLAGGYSYEQYFGPGTRLTVT.

The genes are TRBV19 and TRBJ1-5, with unresolved D. Trimming took 6 bases from V and 3 from J, leaving 15 bases between them. The CDR3 totals 15 residues. Germline V lookup: CDR1 LNHDA, CDR2 SQIVND (reference sequence). Written as DNA, the CDR3 is TGTGCCAGTAGGACCGGAGCGGTTTTCAATCAGCCCCAGCATTTT. Translated, it gives CASRTGAVFNQPQHF.

This sequence joins TRBV10-1 and TRBJ2-1; a possible D gene is TRBD2 (6 bases). The V end lost 8 bases, the J end lost 3 bases, and 11 bases lay between the germline ends. The germline CDR1 and CDR2 sequences are WNHNN and SYGVQD (reference sequence). CDR3 size: 13 residues. The CDR3 protein is CASRRDIYNEQFF. The CDR3 bases are TGCGCCAGCCGGAGGGATATCTACAATGAGCAGTTCTTC.

This clone was seen more than once but under ten times. The chain uses TRBV5-1 and TRBJ2-2, with TRBD1 matching 8 bases. Germline assignment: CDR1 SGHRS and CDR2 YFSETQ. The V and J ends lost 2 bases and 4 bases, in that order; junction bases with no gene match: 4. This CDR3 is built from 15 residues. Written as DNA, the CDR3 is TGCGCCAGCAGCTTTGGTCAGGGGGCCACCGGGGAGCTGTTTTTT. It encodes CASSFGQGATGELFF.